This T cell receptor (beta chain) was sequenced in a study of OX40 agonist ivuxolimab in advanced cancers. The overall study: Cancers in dose escalation were hepatocellular, melanoma, renal cell and head and neck.

CDR1 MDHEN and CDR2 SYDVKM come from the germline V gene. The V end was cut by 0 bases, the J end by 5 bases, with 16 bases between. The CDR3 spans 16 residues. Clones were sequenced by immunoSEQ multiplex PCR, and TCRdb holds only the in-frame ones, with some missing. The table includes 55,000 to 65,000 clones, around 84% detected once. The J gene is TRBJ2-5, the V gene TRBV28; D is unclear. Here the sequenced sample was CD4+ or CD8+ T cells sorted from blood, taken in a trial of the OX40 agonist ivuxolimab. This clonotype was obtained from an adult with an advanced solid tumor such as melanoma, head and neck, liver or kidney cancer. Here the CDR3 DNA reads TGTGCCAGCAGTTTATGGGGTGGGAAGCGTCGGGAGACCCAGTACTTC. Its translation: CASSLWGGKRRETQYF.